Listed below are T cell receptor beta chains from one sample, sequenced in a study of identical twins. TCRdb independently ran MiXCR on the 5' RACE reads; one entry per CDR3 protein. The table records 1.5 million to 2 million distinct CDR3 sequences, 25% to 35% of them present only once. The specimen sequenced was cord blood. The receptors stem from a newborn girl in good health. Both conserved end residues are part of each CDR3. Each record gives: J gene, clone size, D gene, V gene, CDR3 DNA, CDR3 protein. A D gene is named only where the DNA matches it firmly. Expanded clones get a size class; other rows say once, few or many, or leave the size out.

j_call: TRBJ2-7; clone_size: NA; d_call: TRBD2; v_call: TRBV4-2; cdr3_nt: TGTGCCAGCAGCCAAGCCCCGTTGATAGCGGGGGAATCCTACAATGAGCAGTACTTC; cdr3_aa: CASSQAPLIAGESYNEQYF
j_call: TRBJ2-7; clone_size: once; d_call: NA; v_call: TRBV5-5; cdr3_nt: TGTGCCAGCAGACGGACTGCGGCTAACTACGAGCAGTGCTTC; cdr3_aa: CASRRTAANYEQCF
j_call: TRBJ1-4; clone_size: NA; d_call: NA; v_call: TRBV20-1; cdr3_nt: TGCAGTGCTAGGACAGGATCCTTCGCAACTAATGAAAAACTGTTTTTT; cdr3_aa: CSARTGSFATNEKLFF
j_call: TRBJ2-7; clone_size: once; d_call: NA; v_call: TRBV19; cdr3_nt: TGTGCCAGTAGTATCAGGAAGGGAGGCTCCTACGAGCAGTACTTC; cdr3_aa: CASSIRKGGSYEQYF
j_call: TRBJ2-5; clone_size: NA; d_call: NA; v_call: TRBV6-5; cdr3_nt: TGTGCCAGCAGTTCCCCAGGACAGTCCAAGCAGTACTTC; cdr3_aa: CASSSPGQSKQYF
j_call: TRBJ2-1; clone_size: many; d_call: NA; v_call: TRBV6-1; cdr3_nt: TGTGCCAGCACTCCCGGGGGTAGCGGCCCGTACAATGAGCAGTTCTTC; cdr3_aa: CASTPGGSGPYNEQFF
j_call: TRBJ2-2; clone_size: NA; d_call: TRBD1; v_call: TRBV27; cdr3_nt: TGTGCCAGCAGTTCTCGGACAGGGGGCACCGGGGAGCTGTTTTTT; cdr3_aa: CASSSRTGGTGELFF
j_call: TRBJ1-2; clone_size: NA; d_call: NA; v_call: TRBV7-9; cdr3_nt: TGTGCCAGCAGCCCCACCTACATGCAGTCTAACTATGGCTACACCTTC; cdr3_aa: CASSPTYMQSNYGYTF
j_call: TRBJ2-7; clone_size: many; d_call: NA; v_call: TRBV4-2; cdr3_nt: TGTGCCAGCAGCCAAGATGGTAGGACGTTTGGGTACGAGCAGTACTTC; cdr3_aa: CASSQDGRTFGYEQYF
j_call: TRBJ2-3; clone_size: many; d_call: NA; v_call: TRBV2; cdr3_nt: TGTGCCAGCAAAGCAGATACGCAGTATTTT; cdr3_aa: CASKADTQYF
j_call: TRBJ2-3; clone_size: NA; d_call: TRBD2; v_call: TRBV3-1; cdr3_nt: TGTGCCAGCAGCCAAACCTTGACTAGCGGGGGGCGCACAGATACGCAGTATTTT; cdr3_aa: CASSQTLTSGGRTDTQYF
j_call: TRBJ2-3; clone_size: few; d_call: TRBD1; v_call: TRBV5-1; cdr3_nt: TGCGCCAGCAGCCTCGACAGGGCACTCACAGATACGCAGTATTTT; cdr3_aa: CASSLDRALTDTQYF